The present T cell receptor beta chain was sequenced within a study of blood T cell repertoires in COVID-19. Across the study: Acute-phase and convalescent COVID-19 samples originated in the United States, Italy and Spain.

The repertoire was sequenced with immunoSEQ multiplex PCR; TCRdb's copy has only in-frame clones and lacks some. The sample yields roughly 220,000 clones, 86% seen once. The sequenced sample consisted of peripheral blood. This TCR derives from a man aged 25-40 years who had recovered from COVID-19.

CDR3 DNA: TGCGCCAGCAGCCTTGGGGGACAGGGTGATTACGAGCAGTACTTC. Amino acid sequence: CASSLGGQGDYEQYF. V gene TRBV4-3 combines with J gene TRBJ2-7; TRBD1 matches 9 bases. CDR3 length: 15 amino acids. Germline V gives CDR1 LGHNA, CDR2 YSLEER. The V and J ends lost 4 bases and 4 bases, in that order; junction bases with no gene match: 8.